This T cell receptor (beta chain) emerged from a study of T cells after yellow fever vaccination. Study-level results: Shared CD4/CD8 clonotypes were a small share, likely from convergent recombination. Weaker, the secondary response peaked sooner, at day 5 versus 15.

This clonotype showed up just a few times. Its antigen remains unknown. The V gene lost 8 bases and the J gene lost 3 bases, with 20 bases spanning the gap. In germline, CDR1 is LGHNA, CDR2 YSLEER. The CDR3 sequence is 16 residues long. As TCR cDNA was made by 5'RACE template switching, a universal primer site and UMIs were added. Each CDR3 protein gets one entry after TCRdb re-called the 5' RACE reads with MiXCR. The sample holds some 220,000 distinct CDR3 sequences; about 3% are singletons and the top ten take around 3%. The sequence came from a man in his late teens or twenties who received the YFV17D yellow fever vaccine. This chain joins TRBV4-3 and TRBJ1-5; D unresolved. The sequences come from CD4+ T cells sorted from PBMCs, collected 10 days after the yellow fever booster vaccination. The DNA of the CDR3 is TGCGCCAGCGGGGTCCTACTCTTAACCACCAATCAGCCCCAGCATTTT. As protein: CASGVLLLTTNQPQHF.